This passage covers 13 T cell receptor beta chains from one sample sequenced in a study of blood T cell dynamics during melanoma immunotherapy. Time point given: week 3, after first cycle of checkpoint inhibitor. Some clones are missing from TCRdb's copy, which holds only in-frame ones; the method was immunoSEQ multiplex PCR. This sample has over 15,000 clones, with nearly 90% found just once. Source: blood, taken from a patient treated with checkpoint blockade. These receptors originate from a human donor with melanoma.

This clone was detected only a few times. V gene TRBV7-2 combines with J gene TRBJ2-3, with TRBD1 matching 7 bases. The V gene end was trimmed by 2 bases and the J gene end by 0 bases; junction bases not matched to a gene: 2. This CDR3 has 15 amino acids. Germline CDR1 reads SGHTA; CDR2 reads FQGNSA. This chain's CDR3 is CASSLMGQSTDTQYF. In DNA, the CDR3 is TGTGCCAGCAGCTTAATGGGACAGAGCACAGATACGCAGTATTTT.

This chain joins TRBV6-6 and TRBJ1-1, with a tentative D call TRBD1 (5 bases). This CDR3 region has 15 residues. V shed 6 bases and J shed 0 bases, with 14 bases lying between them. Per germline, CDR1 MNHNY and CDR2 SVGAGI (reference sequence). CDR3 nucleotides: TGTGCCAGCAGCGACTGGGGGAAAATGAACACTGAAGCTTTCTTT. This codes for CASSDWGKMNTEAFF.

The chain employs TRBV5-8 and TRBJ1-1; no reliable D call. V lost 5 bases, J lost 7 bases, and 12 bases lay in between. CDR1 is SGHTS, CDR2 YDEGEE, per germline. The CDR3 has 12 amino acids. The CDR3 region is CASRPGMREAFF. In DNA form, the CDR3 reads TGTGCCAGCAGGCCTGGGATGCGTGAAGCTTTCTTT.

The chain is built from TRBV7-9 and TRBJ1-5; 8 bases fit TRBD1. The germline V gene has CDR1 SEHNR and CDR2 FQNEAQ (reference sequence). CDR3 size: 15 residues. The J segment lost 7 bases and the V segment lost 5 bases, leaving 10 bases of the junction unmatched. The CDR3 region is CASSGRDRGGQPQHF. The CDR3 nucleotides are TGTGCCAGCAGCGGTCGCGACAGGGGTGGACAGCCCCAGCATTTT.

This clone ranks as medium-sized. V usage is TRBV28 and J usage is TRBJ1-5; D call uncertain. Germline assignment: CDR1 MDHEN and CDR2 SYDVKM. The CDR3 runs to 16 residues. Trimming stripped 7 bases from V and 2 bases from J, with 18 bases between. CDR3 protein: CASTPSVSIGNQPQHF. The CDR3 DNA reads TGTGCCAGCACACCATCCGTGTCAATCGGCAATCAGCCCCAGCATTTT. The entire variable domain, with the rest obtained from reference TRBV28 and TRBJ1-5, is as follows: DVKVTQSSRYLVKRTGEKVFLECVQDMDHENMFWYRQDPGLGLRLIYFSYDVKMKEKGDIPEGYSVSREKKERFSLILESASTNQTSMYLCASTPSVSIGNQPQHFGDGTRLSIL.

The chain combines TRBV13 with TRBJ2-7; 13 nucleotides match TRBD2. The length of the CDR3 is 15 residues. V shed 6 bases, J shed 0 bases, and the junction held 2 bases outside the gene matches. Per germline, CDR1 PRHDT and CDR2 FYEKMQ (reference sequence). The CDR3 DNA reads TGTGCCAGCAGACTAGCGGGGGGGAGCTCCTACGAGCAGTACTTC. Translating gives CASRLAGGSSYEQYF.

The chain joins TRBV5-6 to TRBJ2-5; 7 nucleotides align to TRBD2. This CDR3 has 15 amino acids. Losses at the gene ends were 2 bases for V and 1 base for J; bases not matched to a gene: 5. The germline gives CDR1 SGHDT, CDR2 YYEEEE. The CDR3 spells CASSFVGGTQETQYF. The CDR3 nucleotides read TGTGCCAGCAGCTTCGTGGGGGGGACCCAAGAGACCCAGTACTTC.

V is TRBV29-1 and J is TRBJ1-1, with D possibly being TRBD1 (6 bases). The CDR3 runs to 14 residues. The V gene lost 1 base and the J gene lost 4 bases, with 13 bases spanning the gap. CDR1 and CDR2 (germline): SQVTM, ANQGSEA. The CDR3 DNA is TGCAGCGTTGAAGGTGTACAGGGCGGCACTGAAGCTTTCTTT. Translation gives CSVEGVQGGTEAFF. Using reference TRBV29-1 and TRBJ1-1 for the parts outside the CDR3, the full variable domain is SAVISQKPSRDICQRGTSLTIQCQVDSQVTMMFWYRQQPGQSLTLIATANQGSEATYESGFVIDKFPISRPNLTFSTLTVSNMSPEDSSIYLCSVEGVQGGTEAFFGQGTRLTVV.

This clone was detected once. The rearrangement uses TRBV27 and TRBJ2-2, with 11 bases matching TRBD2. Trimming cost V 4 bases and J 7 bases; bases outside gene matches: 2. The CDR3 has 14 residues. Germline loops: CDR1 MNHEY, CDR2 SMNVEV (reference sequence). The CDR3: CASSWTSGFGELFF. The DNA for the CDR3 is TGTGCCAGCAGTTGGACTAGCGGGTTCGGGGAGCTGTTTTTT.

The J gene is TRBJ2-3, the V gene TRBV9; possibly TRBD2 for D (6 bases). V was clipped by 0 bases and J by 5 bases, with 13 bases between them. The germline CDR1 and CDR2 sequences are SGDLS and YYNGEE. This CDR3 is built from 15 residues. CDR3 coding DNA: TGTGCCAGCAGCGTAGGACCGGGAGAGGGAGATACGCAGTATTTT. Residues: CASSVGPGEGDTQYF.

This clone is deemed medium-sized (0.01 to 0.1%). At the DNA level, this CDR3 is encoded by other sequences in the same sample as well. This chain links TRBV28 with TRBJ2-4, with D possibly TRBD2 on 5 matching bases. Germline lookup yields CDR1 MDHEN and CDR2 SYDVKM. V was shortened by 5 bases and J by 1 base, with 12 bases between the two germline ends. The CDR3 is 15 residues long. The CDR3 is CASSRRSGAKNIQYF. Written as DNA, the CDR3 is TGTGCCAGCAGTCGCCGATCGGGGGCCAAAAACATTCAGTACTTC. The full variable domain, completed using reference TRBV28 and TRBJ2-4, is DVKVTQSSRYLVKRTGEKVFLECVQDMDHENMFWYRQDPGLGLRLIYFSYDVKMKEKGDIPEGYSVSREKKERFSLILESASTNQTSMYLCASSRRSGAKNIQYFGAGTRLSVL.

J is TRBJ2-3 and V is TRBV7-3, with 7 positions matching TRBD1. Germline CDR1 reads SGHTA; CDR2 reads FQGTGA. CDR3 length: 14 amino acids. J lost 5 bases, V lost 1 base, and 3 bases had no gene match. The CDR3 region has the DNA TGTGCCAGCAGCTTAAAGACAGGGCTAGATACGCAGTATTTT. It translates to CASSLKTGLDTQYF. The full variable domain, rest sourced from reference TRBV7-3 and TRBJ2-3, is GAGVSQTPSNKVTEKGKYVELRCDPISGHTALYWYRQSLGQGPEFLIYFQGTGAADDSGLPNDRFFAVRPEGSVSTLKIQRTERGDSAVYLCASSLKTGLDTQYFGPGTRLTVL.

The chain employs TRBV7-3 and TRBJ2-1, with D tentatively TRBD2 (6 bases). Per the germline V gene, CDR1 is SGHTA and CDR2 is FQGTGA. The CDR3 loop spans 15 amino acids. V lost 5 bases, J lost 0 bases, and 11 bases lay in between. CDR3 amino acids: CASSGEAVSYNEQFF. The DNA for the CDR3 is TGTGCCAGCAGCGGGGAGGCAGTCTCCTACAATGAGCAGTTCTTC.